This section outlines one T cell receptor beta chain sequence together with its context. The antigen remains unidentified. The data originate from a study of cytomegalovirus exposure and HLA in healthy donors. Study-wide results and caveats: A later analysis reportedly found that, within productive TCRs, an Asian-associated ancestry cluster had fewer N-insertions than the mean observed across the roughly 700 donors. Rarity characterized most TCR sequences, yet some public TCRs appeared in many donors. In a later analysis, at a false discovery rate of 0.05, 15,000 to 20,000 TCR beta sequences were associated with HLA alleles.

Primers for the PCR totalled 60 Vbeta and 13 Jbeta. Authors' processing steps: Per a later analysis, the number of unique TCR beta chains was some 80 million, of which 10 million to 11 million were shared. Method: immunoSEQ multiplex PCR; TCRdb's copy keeps in-frame clones and lacks some. V and J calls and clone size are copied from that table; D and trimming were computed from the DNA. The table lists roughly 140,000 clones, with 0.96% in the top ten. The CDR3 totals 15 residues. V shed 11 bases and J shed 3 bases, with 20 bases lying between them. Germline assignment: CDR1 MDHEN and CDR2 SYDVKM. The receptor was isolated from a male donor in good health and CMV-seronegative. The chain links TRBV28 to TRBJ2-1; possible D gene TRBD2, 5 bases. The specimen was PBMCs. The CDR3 DNA reads as TGTGCCGCTTGCTCCGGACTGAATTTCTACAATGAGCAGTTCTTC. Protein sequence: CAACSGLNFYNEQFF.